This T cell receptor (beta chain) comes out of a study of T-cell memory formation after mild COVID-19. The table lists this clonotype with a few counts. Antigen: not known. Notes on the study in general: Clones contracting day 15 to 85 were balanced CD4/CD8; later expanders leaned CD4+. Memory from before infection featured some responding clones, which suggests cross-reactive memory joined. Specificity for SARS-CoV-2 was not confirmed among the second-wave clones peaking on day 37.

Employing constant-segment primers, 5'RACE generated TCR alpha and TCR beta cDNA libraries bearing sample barcodes and UMIs. TCRdb reprocessed the 5' RACE reads via MiXCR and lists one record per CDR3 protein. The data show 280,000 or so distinct CDR3 sequences, 7% to 10% seen once. The germline V gene has CDR1 LGHNA and CDR2 YNFKEQ. V was clipped by 3 bases and J by 3 bases, with 13 bases between them. The length of the CDR3 is 15 residues. The origin of this receptor is a man between 18 and 35 years old who had mild COVID-19 (a few samples of this study predate the infection). Cell type and time point are not known. Material: PBMCs or a T cell subset sorted from them (not recorded which). V is TRBV4-2 and J is TRBJ2-3; D possibly matches TRBD1 or TRBD2 (5 bases each). CDR3 loop: CASSHDPGRTDTQYF. The CDR3 coding sequence is TGTGCCAGCAGCCATGACCCGGGACGGACAGATACGCAGTATTTT.